This T cell receptor beta chain originates from a study of blood T cell repertoires in COVID-19. On the study more broadly: Both acute and convalescent COVID-19 samples were obtained from the United States, Italy and Spain. PBMCs, B-cell-depleted T cells, or T cells provided the cDNA or gDNA that made up the material.

In the source study's methods: By means of reference gene primer amplification, nucleated cell counts were estimated. This table comes from immunoSEQ multiplex PCR, and its TCRdb copy is limited to in-frame clones, with some not included. That table is the source of V, J and clone size, and D and trimming were worked out from the DNA. The sample has 170,000 or so clones, more than 75% seen once. Trimming took 1 base from V and 5 from J; bases not matched to a gene: 10. This CDR3 has 16 amino acids. In germline, CDR1 is SGHDN, CDR2 FVKESK. The TCR originated in a man between 35 and 55 years old with active or convalescent COVID-19. The chain is built from TRBV14 and TRBJ1-2, with 7 nucleotides matching TRBD1. Sequencing was performed on peripheral blood. CDR3 loop: CASSQALLGQLYGYTF. The DNA for the CDR3 is TGTGCCAGCAGCCAAGCCCTCCTGGGACAGTTATATGGCTACACCTTC.